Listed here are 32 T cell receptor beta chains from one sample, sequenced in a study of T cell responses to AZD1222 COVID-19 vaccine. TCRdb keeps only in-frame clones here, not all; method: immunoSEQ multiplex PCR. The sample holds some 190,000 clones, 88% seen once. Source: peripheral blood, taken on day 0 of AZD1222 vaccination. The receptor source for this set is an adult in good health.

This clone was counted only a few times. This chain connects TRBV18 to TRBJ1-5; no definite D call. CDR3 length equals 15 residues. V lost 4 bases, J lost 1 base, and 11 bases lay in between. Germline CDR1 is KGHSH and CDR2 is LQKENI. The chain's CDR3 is CASSRELSSNQPQHF. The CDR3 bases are TGTGCCAGCTCACGCGAGCTCTCGAGCAATCAGCCCCAGCATTTT.

The CDR3 loop reads CASSPGAGGGYGYTF. The DNA of the CDR3 is TGTGCCAGCAGCCCAGGGGCAGGGGGCGGCTATGGCTACACCTTC. The chain carries TRBV3-1 (or the pseudogene TRBV3-2) and TRBJ1-2; 8 bases align to TRBD1. V trimming: 4 bases; J trimming: 4 bases; junction bases outside the gene matches: 8. Per the germline V gene, CDR1 is LGHDT and CDR2 is YNNKEL (reference sequence). This CDR3 region has 15 residues.

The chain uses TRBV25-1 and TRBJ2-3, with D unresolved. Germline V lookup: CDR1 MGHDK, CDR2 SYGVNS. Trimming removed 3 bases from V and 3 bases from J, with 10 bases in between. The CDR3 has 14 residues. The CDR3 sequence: CASSESAGTDTQYF. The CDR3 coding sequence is TGTGCCAGCAGTGAGTCTGCCGGGACAGATACGCAGTATTTT.

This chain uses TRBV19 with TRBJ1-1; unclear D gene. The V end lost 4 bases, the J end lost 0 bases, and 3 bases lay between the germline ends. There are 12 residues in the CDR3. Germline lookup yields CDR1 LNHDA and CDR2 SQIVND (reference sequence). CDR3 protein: CASSKMNTEAFF. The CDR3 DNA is TGTGCCAGTAGTAAGATGAACACTGAAGCTTTCTTT.

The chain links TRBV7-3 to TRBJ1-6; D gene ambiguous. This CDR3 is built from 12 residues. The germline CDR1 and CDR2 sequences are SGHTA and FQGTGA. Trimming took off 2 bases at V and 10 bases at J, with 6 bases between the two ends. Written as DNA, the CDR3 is TGTGCCAGCAGCTTACGTTACTCACCCCTCCACTTT. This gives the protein CASSLRYSPLHF.

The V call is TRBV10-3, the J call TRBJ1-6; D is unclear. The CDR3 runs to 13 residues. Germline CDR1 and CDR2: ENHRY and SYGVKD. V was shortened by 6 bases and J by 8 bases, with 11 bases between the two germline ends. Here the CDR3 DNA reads TGTGCCATCAGCTCCCGACCGGATTCACCCCTCCACTTT. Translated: CAISSRPDSPLHF.

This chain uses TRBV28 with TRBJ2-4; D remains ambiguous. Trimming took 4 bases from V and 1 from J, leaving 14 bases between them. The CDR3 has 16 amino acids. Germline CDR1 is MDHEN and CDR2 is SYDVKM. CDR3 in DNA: TGTGCCAGCAGTTCCTTACGAGGAGCCGCCAAAAACATTCAGTACTTC. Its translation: CASSSLRGAAKNIQYF.

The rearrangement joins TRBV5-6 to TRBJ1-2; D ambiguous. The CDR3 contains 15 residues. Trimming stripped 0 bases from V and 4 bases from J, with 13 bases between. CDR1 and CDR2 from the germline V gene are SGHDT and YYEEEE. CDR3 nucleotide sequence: TGTGCCAGCAGCTTGGTCACCGGGTTCTCCTATGGCTACACCTTC. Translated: CASSLVTGFSYGYTF.

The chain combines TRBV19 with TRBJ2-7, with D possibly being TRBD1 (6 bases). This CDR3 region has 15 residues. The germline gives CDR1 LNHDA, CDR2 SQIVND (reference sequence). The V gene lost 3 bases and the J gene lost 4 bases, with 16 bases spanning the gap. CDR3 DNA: TGTGCCAGTAGTATTACAGAGGGACACCTTTACGAGCAGTACTTC. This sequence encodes CASSITEGHLYEQYF.

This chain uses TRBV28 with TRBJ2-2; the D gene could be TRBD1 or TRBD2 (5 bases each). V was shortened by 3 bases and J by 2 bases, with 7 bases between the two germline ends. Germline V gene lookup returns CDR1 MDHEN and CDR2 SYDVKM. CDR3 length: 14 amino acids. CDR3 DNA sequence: TGTGCCAGCAGTTTGGGGGACAACACCGGGGAGCTGTTTTTT. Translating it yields CASSLGDNTGELFF.

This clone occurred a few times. The CDR3 nucleotides read TGTGCCAGCATGACCAGGGAGGGGACAGAGACCCAGTACTTC. It yields the protein CASMTREGTETQYF. The chain carries TRBV2 and TRBJ2-5; TRBD2 agrees at 7 bases. CDR1 is SNHLY, CDR2 FYNNEI, per germline. The CDR3 has 14 residues. With 7 bases clipped from V and 4 bases from J, the junction kept 9 bases outside the gene matches.

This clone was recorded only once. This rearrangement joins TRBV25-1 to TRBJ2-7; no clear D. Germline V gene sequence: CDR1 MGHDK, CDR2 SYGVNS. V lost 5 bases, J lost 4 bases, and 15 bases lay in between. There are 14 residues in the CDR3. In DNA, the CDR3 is TGTGCCAGCAGTCAACCCGGCTCAACGTACGAGCAGTACTTC. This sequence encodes CASSQPGSTYEQYF.

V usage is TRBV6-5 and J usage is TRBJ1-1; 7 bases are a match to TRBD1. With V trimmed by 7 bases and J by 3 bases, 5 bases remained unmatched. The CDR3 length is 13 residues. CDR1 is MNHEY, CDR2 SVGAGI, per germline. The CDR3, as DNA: TGTGCCAGCAAAACAGGGGCCGACACTGAAGCTTTCTTT. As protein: CASKTGADTEAFF.

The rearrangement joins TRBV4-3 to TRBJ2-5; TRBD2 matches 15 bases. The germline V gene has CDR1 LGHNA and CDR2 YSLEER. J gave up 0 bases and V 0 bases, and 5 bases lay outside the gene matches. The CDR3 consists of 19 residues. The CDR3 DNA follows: TGCGCCAGCAGCCAAGATTGGGGACTAGCGGGGGGTTACCAAGAGACCCAGTACTTC. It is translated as CASSQDWGLAGGYQETQYF.

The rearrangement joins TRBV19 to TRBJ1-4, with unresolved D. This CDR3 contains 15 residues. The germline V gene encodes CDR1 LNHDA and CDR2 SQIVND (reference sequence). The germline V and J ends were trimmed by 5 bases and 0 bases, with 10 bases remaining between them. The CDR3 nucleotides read TGTGCCAGTAGTTCGGTGTCTGCAACTAATGAAAAACTGTTTTTT. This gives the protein CASSSVSATNEKLFF.

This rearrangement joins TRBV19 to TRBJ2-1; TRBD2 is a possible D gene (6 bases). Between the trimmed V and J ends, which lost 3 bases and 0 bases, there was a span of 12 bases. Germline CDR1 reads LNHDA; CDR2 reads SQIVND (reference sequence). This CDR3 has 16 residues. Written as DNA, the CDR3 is TGTGCCAGTAGTATTGGAGGGTCCGGCTCCTACAATGAGCAGTTCTTC. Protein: CASSIGGSGSYNEQFF.

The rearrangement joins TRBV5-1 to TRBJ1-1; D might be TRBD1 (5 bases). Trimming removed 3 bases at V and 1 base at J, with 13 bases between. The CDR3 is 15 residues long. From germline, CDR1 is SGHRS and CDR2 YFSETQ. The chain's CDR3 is CASSWRSGPNTEAFF. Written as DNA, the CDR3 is TGCGCCAGCAGCTGGCGGTCAGGGCCGAACACTGAAGCTTTCTTT.

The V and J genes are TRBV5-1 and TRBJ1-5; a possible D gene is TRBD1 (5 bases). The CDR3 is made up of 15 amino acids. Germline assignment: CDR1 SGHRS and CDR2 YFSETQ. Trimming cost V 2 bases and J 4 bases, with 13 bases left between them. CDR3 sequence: CASSFDQGPNQPQHF. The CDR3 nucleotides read TGCGCCAGCAGCTTCGACCAGGGACCGAATCAGCCCCAGCATTTT.

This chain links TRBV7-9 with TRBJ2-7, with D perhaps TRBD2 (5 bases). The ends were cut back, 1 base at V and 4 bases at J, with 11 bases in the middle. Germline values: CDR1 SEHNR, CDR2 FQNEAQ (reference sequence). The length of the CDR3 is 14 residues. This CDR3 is CASSLGGNGYEQYF. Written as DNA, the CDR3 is TGTGCCAGCAGCTTAGGAGGGAACGGTTACGAGCAGTACTTC.

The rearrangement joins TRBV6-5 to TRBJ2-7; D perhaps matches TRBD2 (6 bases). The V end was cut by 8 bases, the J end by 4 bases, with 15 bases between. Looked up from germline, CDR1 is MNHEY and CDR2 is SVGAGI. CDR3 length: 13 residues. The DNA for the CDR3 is TGTGCCAGCGGAGGGGCAGATATGTACGAGCAGTACTTC. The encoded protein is CASGGADMYEQYF.

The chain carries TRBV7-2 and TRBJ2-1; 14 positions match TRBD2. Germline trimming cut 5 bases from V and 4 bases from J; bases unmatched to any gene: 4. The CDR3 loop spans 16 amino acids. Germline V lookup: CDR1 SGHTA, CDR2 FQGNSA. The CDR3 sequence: CASSGTSGGGYNEQFF. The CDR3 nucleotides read TGTGCCAGCAGCGGGACTAGCGGGGGAGGGTACAATGAGCAGTTCTTC.

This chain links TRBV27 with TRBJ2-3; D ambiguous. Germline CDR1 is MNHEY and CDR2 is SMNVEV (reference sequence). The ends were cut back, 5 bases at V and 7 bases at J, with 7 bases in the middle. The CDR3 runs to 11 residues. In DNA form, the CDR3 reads TGTGCCAGCAGTCCCCTAAATACGCAGTATTTT. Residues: CASSPLNTQYF.

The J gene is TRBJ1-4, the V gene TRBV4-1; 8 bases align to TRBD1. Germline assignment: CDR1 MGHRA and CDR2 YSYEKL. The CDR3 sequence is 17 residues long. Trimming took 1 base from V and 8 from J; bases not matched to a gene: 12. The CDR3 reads CASSQAHPRGHSEKLFF. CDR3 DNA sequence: TGCGCCAGCAGCCAAGCCCACCCCAGGGGGCATAGCGAAAAACTGTTTTTT.

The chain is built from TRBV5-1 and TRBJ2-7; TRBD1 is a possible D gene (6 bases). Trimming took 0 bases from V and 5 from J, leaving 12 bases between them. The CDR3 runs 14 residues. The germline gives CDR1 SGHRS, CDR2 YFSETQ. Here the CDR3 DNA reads TGCGCCAGCAGCTTGGACAGGGCAAGCAACGAGCAGTACTTC. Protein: CASSLDRASNEQYF.

The CDR3 loop is CASSLELAGGPSSYNEQFF. CDR3 in DNA: TGCGCCAGCAGCTTGGAACTAGCGGGGGGCCCGAGCTCCTACAATGAGCAGTTCTTC. V and J are TRBV5-1 and TRBJ2-1; the match to TRBD2 covers 12 bases. This CDR3 contains 19 residues. V gave up 0 bases and J gave up 0 bases; unmatched junction bases: 7. CDR1 SGHRS and CDR2 YFSETQ come from the germline V gene.

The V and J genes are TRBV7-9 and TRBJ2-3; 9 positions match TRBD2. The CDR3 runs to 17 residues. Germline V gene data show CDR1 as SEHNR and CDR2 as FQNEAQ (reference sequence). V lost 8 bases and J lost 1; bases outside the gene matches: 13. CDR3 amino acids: CASSSSERGAGTDTQYF. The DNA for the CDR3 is TGTGCCAGCTCTTCTTCGGAGCGGGGGGCTGGCACAGATACGCAGTATTTT.

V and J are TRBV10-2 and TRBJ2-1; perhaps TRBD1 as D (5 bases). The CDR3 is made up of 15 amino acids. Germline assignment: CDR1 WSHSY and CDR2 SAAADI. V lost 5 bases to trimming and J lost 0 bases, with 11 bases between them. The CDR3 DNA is TGCGCCAGCAGTCCGGACACGAGCTCCTACAATGAGCAGTTCTTC. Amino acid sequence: CASSPDTSSYNEQFF.

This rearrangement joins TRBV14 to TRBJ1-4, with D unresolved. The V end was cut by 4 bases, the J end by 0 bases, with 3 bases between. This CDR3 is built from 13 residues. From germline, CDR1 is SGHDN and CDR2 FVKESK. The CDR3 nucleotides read TGTGCCAGCAGCCGGGCAACTAATGAAAAACTGTTTTTT. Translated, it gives CASSRATNEKLFF.

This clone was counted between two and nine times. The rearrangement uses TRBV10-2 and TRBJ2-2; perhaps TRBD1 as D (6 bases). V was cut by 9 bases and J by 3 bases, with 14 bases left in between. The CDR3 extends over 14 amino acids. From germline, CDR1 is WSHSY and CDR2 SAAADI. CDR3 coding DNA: TGCGCCAGTCGGGGTGAGGGGGACACCGGGGAGCTGTTTTTT. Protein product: CASRGEGDTGELFF.

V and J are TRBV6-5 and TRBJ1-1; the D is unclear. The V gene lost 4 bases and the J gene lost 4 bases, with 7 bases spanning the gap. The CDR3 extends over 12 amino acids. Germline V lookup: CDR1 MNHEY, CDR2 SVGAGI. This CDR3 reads CASSSGPTEAFF. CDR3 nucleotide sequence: TGTGCCAGCAGTTCTGGGCCCACTGAAGCTTTCTTT.

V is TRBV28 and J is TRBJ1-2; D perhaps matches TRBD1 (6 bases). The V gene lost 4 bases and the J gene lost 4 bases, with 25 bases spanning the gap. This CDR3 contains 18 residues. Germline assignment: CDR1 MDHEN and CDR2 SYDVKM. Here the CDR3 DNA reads TGTGCCAGCAGTTCCCCTACCCCCCCGCCTGGACAGCTCTATGGCTACACCTTC. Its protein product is CASSSPTPPPGQLYGYTF.

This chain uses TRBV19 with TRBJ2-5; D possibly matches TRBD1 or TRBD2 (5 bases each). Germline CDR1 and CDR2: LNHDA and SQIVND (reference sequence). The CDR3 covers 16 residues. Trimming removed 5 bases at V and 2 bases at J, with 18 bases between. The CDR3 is CASSQSRGFGQETQYF. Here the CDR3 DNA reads TGTGCCAGTAGTCAATCCCGGGGCTTTGGACAAGAGACCCAGTACTTC.